The 25 T cell receptor beta chains in this list originate from one sample, sequenced in a study of cytotoxic CD8 clonotypes in ibrutinib-treated CLL. Only in-frame clones appear in the TCRdb table, and some are missing; sequencing was by immunoSEQ multiplex PCR. The sample contains some 200,000 clones, 70% of which appear only once. Here the sequenced sample was PBMCs, taken after 12 months of ibrutinib treatment. These receptors were collected from a human donor with chronic lymphocytic leukemia.

J is TRBJ2-5 and V is TRBV27; D may be TRBD2 (5 bases). CDR1 is MNHEY, CDR2 SMNVEV, per germline (reference sequence). The CDR3 covers 13 residues. Trimming shortened V by 4 bases and J by 2 bases, and 8 bases separated the two germline ends. The CDR3 DNA follows: TGTGCCAGCAGTTCAGAGGGACAAGAGACCCAGTACTTC. As protein: CASSSEGQETQYF.

The CDR3 is CASTANSGHEQFF. As DNA, the CDR3 is TGTGCCAGCACCGCTAATAGCGGGCATGAGCAGTTCTTC. The chain combines TRBV9 with TRBJ2-1; the match to TRBD2 covers 7 bases. The CDR3 loop spans 13 amino acids. The germline V gene has CDR1 SGDLS and CDR2 YYNGEE. Unmatched junction bases numbered 8, after V lost 6 bases and J lost 8 bases.

The V gene is TRBV7-2, the J gene TRBJ2-1; possible D gene TRBD2, 5 bases. Per the germline V gene, CDR1 is SGHTA and CDR2 is FQGNSA. V was trimmed by 5 bases and J by 2 bases, leaving 16 bases between them. This CDR3 region has 16 residues. The CDR3 spells CASSLVGGLAYNEQFF. The DNA of the CDR3 is TGTGCCAGCAGCCTAGTGGGCGGGCTAGCCTACAATGAGCAGTTCTTC.

This rearrangement joins TRBV2 to TRBJ2-7; the D is unclear. The V and J ends lost 6 bases and 2 bases respectively, with 11 bases between them. Germline CDR1 is SNHLY and CDR2 is FYNNEI. The CDR3 is made up of 13 amino acids. The CDR3 loop reads CASRGRAPYEQYF. In DNA form, the CDR3 reads TGTGCCAGCAGGGGAAGGGCCCCCTACGAGCAGTACTTC. Looking up the rest from reference TRBV2 and TRBJ2-7 gives the full variable domain: EPEVTQTPSHQVTQMGQEVILRCVPISNHLYFYWYRQILGQKVEFLVSFYNNEISEKSEIFDDQFSVERPDGSNFTLKIRSTKLEDSAMYFCASRGRAPYEQYFGPGTRLTVT.

This clone was seen a handful of times. The same CDR3 is also encoded by other DNA sequences in this sample. V usage is TRBV5-1 and J usage is TRBJ1-2; D is possibly TRBD1 (5 bases). Germline V CDR1 and CDR2: SGHRS, YFSETQ. This CDR3 has 13 residues. V lost 4 bases and J lost 2, with 9 bases in between. This CDR3 reads CASSPDTNYGYTF. In DNA form, the CDR3 reads TGCGCCAGCAGCCCGGACACAAACTATGGCTACACCTTC.

This clone was picked up a small number of times. This chain links TRBV7-6 with TRBJ2-1, with unresolved D. CDR1 is SGHVS, CDR2 FNYEAQ, per germline. The CDR3 is 12 residues long. V shed 5 bases and J shed 10 bases, with 12 bases lying between them. The CDR3 bases are TGTGCCAGCAGCCCCCCCCAATCAGAGCAGTTCTTC. Residues: CASSPPQSEQFF.

This clone has at least ten counts. The chain is built from TRBV12-2 and TRBJ1-5. TRBV12-2 is shown as a pseudogene. This CDR3 has 14 amino acids. CDR3 region: CARPGGNSNQPQHF. The CDR3 region has the DNA TGTGCAAGACCGGGAGGGAATAGCAATCAGCCCCAGCATTTT.

The V and J genes are TRBV7-9 and TRBJ1-1; 11 bases align to TRBD1. V was clipped by 3 bases and J by 0 bases; unmatched bases: 3. The CDR3 has 16 amino acids. CDR1 SEHNR and CDR2 FQNEAQ come from the germline V gene (reference sequence). The CDR3 DNA is TGTGCCAGCAGCTTCGGGACAGGGGGGTTGAACACTGAAGCTTTCTTT. This translates into CASSFGTGGLNTEAFF.

The V call is TRBV9, the J call TRBJ1-2; TRBD1 is a possible D gene (5 bases). The length of the CDR3 is 13 residues. V was clipped by 0 bases and J by 9 bases, with 12 bases between them. CDR1 SGDLS and CDR2 YYNGEE come from the germline V gene. CDR3: CASSVASGARYTF. In DNA form, the CDR3 reads TGTGCCAGCAGCGTAGCCTCCGGGGCTCGCTACACCTTC.

The rearrangement links TRBV19 to TRBJ1-5; D gene unclear. There are 16 residues in the CDR3. Between the trimmed V and J ends, which lost 6 bases and 0 bases, there was a span of 15 bases. The V gene's germline CDR1 is LNHDA and CDR2 SQIVND (reference sequence). The CDR3 sequence: CASRVTDGVSNQPQHF. For the CDR3, the DNA is TGTGCCAGTAGGGTCACGGACGGCGTTAGCAATCAGCCCCAGCATTTT.

The chain uses TRBV6-5 and TRBJ2-7; D unresolved. V lost 0 bases to trimming and J lost 7 bases, with 13 bases between them. CDR3 length equals 14 residues. The germline gives CDR1 MNHEY, CDR2 SVGAGI. The CDR3, as DNA: TGTGCCAGCAGTTACTCTTCTAAGGTTGGGGAGCAGTACTTC. Protein product: CASSYSSKVGEQYF.

This clone is a singleton in its sample. This chain connects TRBV10-2 to TRBJ1-2; possible D gene TRBD1, 6 bases. Trimming left V 5 bases short and J 2 bases short, with 18 bases between. Germline V gene data show CDR1 as WSHSY and CDR2 as SAAADI. CDR3 size: 16 residues. CDR3 nucleotides: TGCGCCAGCAGTTCCGTGGTTGGGGGCGCCAACTATGGCTACACCTTC. It specifies CASSSVVGGANYGYTF.

This clone showed up just once. J is TRBJ2-3 and V is TRBV27, with TRBD2 matching over 10 bases. This CDR3 region has 15 residues. The V segment lost 3 bases and the J segment 5 bases; nucleotides outside the gene matches: 5. Germline loops: CDR1 MNHEY, CDR2 SMNVEV (reference sequence). For the CDR3, the DNA is TGTGCCAGCAGTTTCGGAGCGGGAGGGCAAGATACGCAGTATTTT. It codes for CASSFGAGGQDTQYF.

The chain combines TRBV10-1 with TRBJ1-6; unclear D gene. CDR1 and CDR2 from the germline V gene are WNHNN and SYGVQD (reference sequence). V lost 4 bases, J lost 7 bases, and 11 bases lay in between. There are 14 residues in the CDR3. CDR3 nucleotide sequence: TGCGCCAGCAGTGCCAGCGTGCGGAATTCACCCCTCCACTTT. It is translated as CASSASVRNSPLHF.

This chain joins TRBV4-1 and TRBJ2-3; 11 nucleotides align to TRBD1. The length of the CDR3 is 16 residues. Germline V lookup: CDR1 MGHRA, CDR2 YSYEKL. V was pared by 4 bases and J by 2 bases, with 5 bases of the junction left unmatched. CDR3 in DNA: TGCGCCAGCAGCCTGGGGGACAGGGGGGCCACAGATACGCAGTATTTT. Its translation is CASSLGDRGATDTQYF.

The chain carries TRBV2 and TRBJ1-5, with TRBD1 identical over 11 bases. CDR1 is SNHLY and CDR2 is FYNNEI in the germline V gene. V shed 7 bases, J shed 7 bases, and the junction held 9 bases outside the gene matches. This CDR3 is 15 amino acids long. The CDR3 is CASTLTGTGGQPQHF. CDR3 in DNA: TGTGCCAGCACTTTGACCGGGACAGGGGGGCAGCCCCAGCATTTT.

This clone has just a few counts. This sequence joins TRBV27 and TRBJ2-3; 11 bases are a match to TRBD1. In germline, CDR1 is MNHEY, CDR2 SMNVEV (reference sequence). Germline trimming cut 5 bases from V and 4 bases from J; bases unmatched to any gene: 5. The CDR3 spans 15 residues. CDR3 in DNA: TGTGCCAGCAGTCTCCGGACAGGGGGCGCAGATACGCAGTATTTT. This codes for CASSLRTGGADTQYF.

The chain combines TRBV5-1 with TRBJ2-3; possible D gene TRBD2, 6 bases. V gave up 3 bases and J gave up 1 base, with 12 bases separating them. Germline-derived CDR1 and CDR2 are SGHRS and YFSETQ. This CDR3 has 15 amino acids. The CDR3 loop is CASSSGWGGTDTQYF. DNA for the CDR3: TGCGCCAGCAGCTCAGGATGGGGGGGCACAGATACGCAGTATTTT.

The gene calls are TRBV19 and TRBJ2-3; 9 bases fit TRBD2. Germline CDR1 and CDR2: LNHDA and SQIVND (reference sequence). The length of the CDR3 is 16 residues. V lost 5 bases, J lost 4 bases, and 10 bases stayed unmatched. Here the CDR3 DNA reads TGTGCCAGTAGTGCCCGTAGCGGGAGAGTCCCAGATACGCAGTATTTT. Encoded protein: CASSARSGRVPDTQYF.

This clone was seen a handful of times. The chain combines TRBV4-1 with TRBJ2-1; D gene ambiguous. V was cut by 3 bases and J by 7 bases, with 7 bases left in between. The germline CDR1 and CDR2 sequences are MGHRA and YSYEKL. The CDR3 is made up of 12 amino acids. The CDR3 nucleotides are TGCGCCAGCAGCCAGAACTTTAATGAGCAGTTCTTC. This gives the protein CASSQNFNEQFF.

The chain has TRBV15 and TRBJ1-3; the D gene is possibly TRBD1 (6 bases). Looked up from germline, CDR1 is LNHNV and CDR2 is YYDKDF (reference sequence). The CDR3 is 15 residues long. The V gene lost 0 bases and the J gene lost 2 bases, with 8 bases spanning the gap. The CDR3 region is CATSRETGTGNTIYF. For the CDR3, the DNA is TGTGCCACCAGCAGAGAAACAGGGACTGGAAACACCATATATTTT.

V and J are TRBV18 and TRBJ1-5; D remains ambiguous. CDR3 length: 14 residues. Germline V lookup: CDR1 KGHSH, CDR2 LQKENI. Deletions cut 0 bases from V and 7 bases from J, with 10 bases between. CDR3 in amino acids: CASSPPSGGQPQHF. The DNA of the CDR3 is TGTGCCAGCTCACCACCATCCGGAGGACAGCCCCAGCATTTT.

Regarding this clone: Germline and junction disagree at one end, which may indicate a read error. This chain connects TRBV4-2 to TRBJ1-2, with 8 bases lining up with TRBD1. The CDR3 length is 14 residues. Germline V lookup: CDR1 LGHNA, CDR2 YNFKEQ. The CDR3 DNA reads TGTGCCAGCAGCCCAACCCCGACAGGGGATGGGTACACCTTC. This translates into CASSPTPTGDGYTF.

This clone appeared once. The chain combines TRBV21-1 with TRBJ2-5; the listed D gene, TRBD2, was not tested against the DNA. TRBV21-1 is a pseudogene. There are 13 residues in the CDR3. The CDR3 reads CASISRPGETQYF. DNA for the CDR3: TGTGCCAGCATCTCTCGGCCCGGGGAGACCCAGTACTTC.

The rearrangement uses TRBV5-5 and TRBJ2-7; D gene unclear. V was trimmed by 7 bases and J by 4 bases, leaving 12 bases between them. The length of the CDR3 is 12 residues. Germline CDR1 reads SGHKS; CDR2 reads YYEKEE (reference sequence). CDR3 bases: TGTGCCAGCGGGAAATGGGAATACGAGCAGTACTTC. It codes for CASGKWEYEQYF.